The 20 T cell receptor beta chains listed next were all sequenced from one sample in a study of blood T cells in healthy people across ages. A J-beta primer mix and a sample-barcoded 5' primer were used in a second PCR of about 7 to 11 cycles. TCRdb ran MiXCR on the 5' RACE reads and lists one entry per CDR3 protein. Among 1 million to 1.2 million distinct CDR3 sequences listed, more than 30% were seen once. Sequencing was performed on blood. The receptors were sampled from a man younger than 35 in good health.

Concerning this clonotype itself: Mismatch with germline at one junction end may stem from a read error. The rearrangement uses TRBV5-1 and TRBJ2-1; D call uncertain. The CDR3 runs 13 residues. Looked up from germline, CDR1 is SGHRS and CDR2 is YFSETQ. CDR3 sequence reads: CAGSNQQNNEQFF. The CDR3 bases are TGCGCCGGCAGCAACCAACAGAACAATGAGCAGTTCTTC.

In this sample, this clonotype turned up a few times. The chain has TRBV4-2 and TRBJ2-2; no firm D call. The CDR3 is 15 residues long. Germline values: CDR1 LGHNA, CDR2 YNFKEQ. V lost 0 bases and J lost 2, with 7 bases in between. The DNA of the CDR3 is TGTGCCAGCAGCCAAGAACTCGCCAACACCGGGGAGCTGTTTTTT. Translating gives CASSQELANTGELFF.

This sequence joins TRBV12-3 or TRBV12-4 and TRBJ2-3; D unresolved. The CDR3 totals 16 residues. Trimming took off 7 bases at V and 2 bases at J, with 19 bases between the two ends. CDR3 sequence reads: CASTTRWQENTDTQYF. In DNA, the CDR3 is TGTGCCAGCACCACCCGGTGGCAGGAGAACACAGATACGCAGTATTTT.

This clonotype was recorded many times. The chain employs TRBV5-1 and TRBJ2-1, with 8 bases that match TRBD2. This CDR3 contains 13 residues. Germline V gene lookup returns CDR1 SGHRS and CDR2 YFSETQ. Germline trimming cut 7 bases from V and 7 bases from J; bases unmatched to any gene: 7. CDR3 sequence (DNA): TGCGCCAGCGGGTCAGGCGGGGGGAATGAGCAGTTCTTC. It yields the protein CASGSGGGNEQFF.

The V and J genes are TRBV13 and TRBJ1-1; TRBD1 might be the D (6 bases). This CDR3 contains 15 residues. Germline CDR1 reads PRHDT; CDR2 reads FYEKMQ (reference sequence). V lost 6 bases to trimming and J lost 3 bases, with 17 bases between them. This CDR3 is CASSPRGIGDTEAFF. In nucleotides, the CDR3 is TGTGCCAGCAGTCCTAGGGGGATCGGGGACACTGAAGCTTTCTTT.

The gene calls are TRBV4-2 and TRBJ1-2; no definite D call. In germline, CDR1 is LGHNA, CDR2 YNFKEQ. V was pared by 0 bases and J by 5 bases, with 16 bases between. The CDR3 consists of 16 residues. The CDR3 DNA reads TGTGCCAGCAGCCAAGACGAAACCGGGCTTGTGTATGGCTACACCTTC. This translates into CASSQDETGLVYGYTF.

V usage is TRBV9 and J usage is TRBJ2-3; 11 bases are a match to TRBD1. The CDR3 length is 16 residues. CDR1 is SGDLS and CDR2 is YYNGEE in the germline V gene. The J segment lost 6 bases and the V segment lost 3 bases, leaving 9 bases of the junction unmatched. CDR3: CASSARGTGGHDTQYF. CDR3 in DNA: TGTGCCAGCAGCGCACGCGGGACAGGGGGTCACGATACGCAGTATTTT. The full variable domain, with the rest looked up from reference TRBV9 and TRBJ2-3, is DSGVTQTPKHLITATGQRVTLRCSPRSGDLSVYWYQQSLDQGLQFLIQYYNGEERAKGNILERFSAQQFPDLHSELNLSSLELGDSALYFCASSARGTGGHDTQYFGPGTRLTVL.

V usage is TRBV27 and J usage is TRBJ1-4, with a tentative D call TRBD1 (5 bases). Germline V gene lookup returns CDR1 MNHEY and CDR2 SMNVEV (reference sequence). The CDR3 extends over 14 amino acids. Deletions cut 5 bases from V and 8 bases from J, with 15 bases between. CDR3 sequence (DNA): TGTGCCAGCAGTGGTGCAGGGTATGACGAAAAACTGTTTTTT. This encodes CASSGAGYDEKLFF.

This clonotype occurred a few times. The CDR3 loop is CASRLGGLAQPQHF. CDR3 DNA sequence: TGTGCCAGCAGACTGGGGGGGCTAGCTCAGCCCCAGCATTTT. The V and J genes are TRBV12-3 or TRBV12-4 and TRBJ1-5; weak D call: TRBD1 (6 bases). V was clipped by 6 bases and J by 6 bases, with 15 bases between them. The CDR3 spans 14 residues.

The chain has TRBV29-1 and TRBJ2-2; the match to TRBD1 covers 7 bases. CDR3 length equals 14 residues. The V gene end was trimmed by 6 bases and the J gene end by 0 bases; junction bases not matched to a gene: 4. The V gene's germline CDR1 is SQVTM and CDR2 ANQGSEA. The CDR3 bases are TGCAGCGTAGGGACAGTCGCGAACACCGGGGAGCTGTTTTTT. Translation: CSVGTVANTGELFF.

This clonotype occurred many times. The genes are TRBV12-3 or TRBV12-4 and TRBJ1-4; D not resolved. The V end was cut by 6 bases, the J end by 0 bases, with 8 bases between. The CDR3 has 14 amino acids. This chain's CDR3 is CASSSAATNEKLFF. The CDR3 nucleotides read TGTGCCAGCAGCTCAGCTGCAACTAATGAAAAACTGTTTTTT.

V gene TRBV20-1 combines with J gene TRBJ2-2, with D tentatively TRBD2 (5 bases). Trimming took off 2 bases at V and 4 bases at J, with 8 bases between the two ends. This CDR3 comprises 13 residues. The germline V gene encodes CDR1 DFQATT and CDR2 SNEGSKA (reference sequence). This chain's CDR3 is CSARSGSTGELFF. The CDR3 DNA sequence: TGCAGTGCTAGATCTGGGAGCACCGGGGAGCTGTTTTTT.

The gene calls are TRBV6-2 or TRBV6-3 and TRBJ1-2, with 9 bases identical to TRBD1. V shed 0 bases and J 1 base; nucleotides not matched to a gene: 6. Germline-derived CDR1 and CDR2 are MNHEY and SVGEGT. CDR3 length: 17 residues. CDR3 residues: CASSYSRQGDDNYGYTF. CDR3 sequence (DNA): TGTGCCAGCAGTTACTCGAGACAGGGGGATGATAACTATGGCTACACCTTC.

The chain recombines TRBV2 with TRBJ1-5, with D unclear. Germline V gene data show CDR1 as SNHLY and CDR2 as FYNNEI. V gave up 0 bases and J gave up 6 bases, with 6 bases separating them. CDR3 length: 13 residues. The chain's CDR3 is CASSEALSQPQHF. The CDR3 coding sequence is TGTGCCAGCAGTGAAGCGCTGAGTCAGCCCCAGCATTTT.

The V call is TRBV4-3, the J call TRBJ2-1, with D perhaps assigned TRBD1 or TRBD2 (5 bases each). The CDR3 contains 12 residues. The germline V gene has CDR1 LGHNA and CDR2 YSLEER. With 3 bases removed from V and 11 bases from J, the gap between germline ends came to 11 bases. The CDR3 bases are TGCGCCAGCAGCCAGGACCCGGGACAGCAGTTCTTC. Translating it yields CASSQDPGQQFF.

This clonotype has at least ten counts. The chain couples TRBV6-2 or TRBV6-3 to TRBJ1-5, with 7 bases fitting TRBD1. Germline trimming cut 0 bases from V and 2 bases from J; bases unmatched to any gene: 7. Germline V gene sequence: CDR1 MNHEY, CDR2 SVGEGT. The CDR3 loop spans 17 amino acids. The CDR3 bases are TGTGCCAGCAGTTACTCCTTCGACAGGGAGGGCAATCAGCCCCAGCATTTT. This codes for CASSYSFDREGNQPQHF.

Here the CDR3 DNA reads TGTGCCTGTGAACAGGGGTATGGTGGCTACACCTTC. Its protein product is CACEQGYGGYTF. The chain couples TRBV30 to TRBJ1-2, with 7 bases matching TRBD1. This CDR3 is 12 amino acids long. Germline V gene lookup returns CDR1 GTSNPN and CDR2 SVGIG (reference sequence). V trimming: 6 bases; J trimming: 7 bases; junction bases outside the gene matches: 8.

The chain couples TRBV9 to TRBJ2-1, with 8 bases identical to TRBD2. Trimming cost V 2 bases and J 5 bases; bases outside gene matches: 18. From germline, CDR1 is SGDLS and CDR2 YYNGEE. This CDR3 has 19 amino acids. The CDR3 DNA follows: TGTGCCAGCAGCGTGCGCTCGGGGGGGGGACTAGGTAGTGACAATGAGCAGTTCTTC. It translates to CASSVRSGGGLGSDNEQFF.

In its sample, this clonotype was seen a few times. The rearrangement joins TRBV3-1 to TRBJ2-3, with no clear D. The V and J ends lost 2 bases and 2 bases respectively, with 5 bases between them. Germline loops: CDR1 LGHDT, CDR2 YNNKEL (reference sequence). This CDR3 spans 13 amino acids. The CDR3 DNA follows: TGTGCCAGCAGCCAATCGGCCACAGATACGCAGTATTTT. Encoded protein: CASSQSATDTQYF.

The rearrangement joins TRBV20-1 to TRBJ2-3; 15 nucleotides line up with TRBD2. V lost 0 bases, J lost 2 bases, and 3 bases stayed unmatched. Germline V gene sequence: CDR1 DFQATT, CDR2 SNEGSKA (reference sequence). This CDR3 has 17 residues. In DNA form, the CDR3 reads TGCAGTGCTAGAGATTGGACTAGCGGGGGGGTCACAGATACGCAGTATTTT. Translated: CSARDWTSGGVTDTQYF.